The 2 T cell receptor beta chains listed next were all sequenced from one sample in a study of T cells expressing NK-cell markers. TCRdb re-analyzed the 5' RACE reads; it lists each CDR3 protein once, without DNA. The sample shows about 370,000 distinct CDR3 sequences, and around 11% sits with its ten largest clones. Sequencing used blood T cells: a sorted CD56 or NKG2C T cell subset, CD4+ or CD8+ T cells, or bulk PBMC T cells (not recorded which). Receptors originate from a woman in her 50s in good health.

This chain joins TRBV10-1 and TRBJ2-4. CDR1 is WNHNN, CDR2 SYGVQD, per germline (reference sequence). The CDR3 spans 13 residues. The CDR3 spells CASSEDGSAVQYF.

The rearrangement joins TRBV5-6 to TRBJ2-3; the D call from TCRdb, TRBD1, cannot be confirmed without DNA. The CDR3 runs to 16 residues. Germline CDR1 and CDR2: SGHDT and YYEEEE. The chain's CDR3 is CASSGAGSAEFDTQYF.